This record concerns one TCR beta chain sequence. Generated by immunoSEQ multiplex PCR, the TCRdb table keeps only in-frame clones and is missing some. The profile covers about 120,000 clones, with 65% to 80% appearing a single time and around 0.9% taken by the ten largest. This specimen comes from a study of blood T cell repertoires in COVID-19. The V segment lost 5 bases and the J segment 3 bases; nucleotides outside the gene matches: 3. Germline lookup yields CDR1 SGHRS and CDR2 YFSETQ. This CDR3 spans 15 amino acids. This TCR came from a human donor with acute or convalescent COVID-19. The donor label of this sample is uncertain. The sequencing sample was made of peripheral blood. The chain employs TRBV5-1 and TRBJ2-3, with TRBD2 identical over 13 bases. The CDR3 here is CASRWTSGGTDTQYF. The CDR3 nucleotides read TGCGCCAGCAGGTGGACTAGCGGGGGAACAGATACGCAGTATTTT.